Sequencing of this T cell receptor beta chain was carried out in a study of blood T cell repertoires in COVID-19. Across the whole study: The cDNA or gDNA used as material had been derived from T cells, B-cell-depleted T cells, or PBMCs.

Source study methods: Amplifying reference gene primers gave estimates of nucleated cell counts. Generated by immunoSEQ multiplex PCR, the TCRdb table keeps only in-frame clones and is missing some. Clone size and V and J calls were adopted from that table, with D and trimming inferred from the DNA. Among about 180,000 clones listed, about 90% were seen once. Sequenced: PBMCs or T cells enriched from blood (not recorded which). This TCR was recovered from a human donor with acute COVID-19. The donor label of this sample is uncertain.

The CDR3 reads CASSSLFRDRAGYTF. In DNA form, the CDR3 reads TGTGCCAGCAGCTCCCTATTCCGGGACAGGGCTGGCTACACCTTC. The rearrangement joins TRBV7-8 to TRBJ1-2; 9 bases are a match to TRBD1. The CDR3 has 15 residues. J was trimmed by 7 bases and V by 4 bases; bases with no gene match: 10. Germline values: CDR1 SGHVS, CDR2 FQNEAQ. Supplemented by reference TRBV7-8 and TRBJ1-2, the full variable domain reads GAGVSQSPRYKVAKRGQDVALRCDPISGHVSLFWYQQALGQGPEFLTYFQNEAQLDKSGLPSDRFFAERPEGSVSTLKIQRTQQEDSAVYLCASSSLFRDRAGYTFGSGTRLTVV.